This T cell receptor beta chain comes out of a study of T cells expressing NK-cell markers. Germline V gene lookup returns CDR1 DFQATT and CDR2 SNEGSKA (reference sequence). This CDR3 region has 14 residues. TCRdb reanalyzed the 5' RACE reads and collapses them to one entry per CDR3 protein, without DNA. The ten top clones account for around 1.4%, within a sample of under 600,000 distinct CDR3 sequences. The J gene is TRBJ2-3, the V gene TRBV20-1; TCRdb names TRBD2, which stays unverified in the absence of DNA. The sequenced material came from blood T cells: a sorted CD56 or NKG2C T cell subset, CD4+ or CD8+ T cells, or bulk PBMC T cells (not recorded which). This receptor was obtained from a woman aged 45-65 years in good health. This CDR3 reads CNPRGLAPQDTQYF.